This T cell receptor (beta chain) was captured by sequencing in a study of T cells after yellow fever vaccination. Notes on this clonotype: Its target is not known.

Germline-derived CDR1 and CDR2 are SNHLY and FYNNEI. This CDR3 contains 14 residues. V lost 6 bases, J lost 5 bases, and 9 bases stayed unmatched. The authors made TCR cDNA by 5'RACE template switching, adding a universal primer site and UMIs. One entry per CDR3 protein results from TCRdb running MiXCR on the 5' RACE reads. The table records approximately 510,000 distinct CDR3 sequences, about a fifth of them present only once. Study-level findings and limits: Boosting was followed by the reappearance of most primary-vaccination clones (roughly 95% CD4, about 88% CD8). Some clonotypes were seen in both the CD4 and the CD8 compartments. These made up a small share and likely arose from convergent recombination. Weaker, the secondary response had a peak occurring faster, on day 5 versus 15.

This sample comprised PBMCs, obtained 21 days after the first yellow fever vaccination. This sequence was found in a man between 18 and 35 years old who received the YFV17D yellow fever vaccine. The genes are TRBV2 and TRBJ2-7, with 8 bases that match TRBD1. Here the CDR3 reads CASSGTGGTDEQYV. The CDR3 DNA is TGTGCCAGCAGCGGGACAGGAGGGACCGACGAGCAGTACGTC.